Each of the 30 T cell receptor beta chains below was sequenced from the same sample in a study of shared clonotypes between healthy human individuals. Only in-frame clones appear in the TCRdb table, and some are missing; sequencing was by immunoSEQ multiplex PCR. The sample carries 850,000 to 1,100,000 clones, roughly 80% recorded once. Sequenced: memory CD4+ T cells from PBMCs. The subset here: CD45RA-negative fraction. The source is a man younger than 30 in good health. Some clones in this sample may be carry-over from other donors' samples.

Remarks on this clone: A much bigger clone sits one base away, suggesting this may be a read error. The V gene is TRBV6-5, the J gene TRBJ1-2; D is perhaps TRBD1 (6 bases). Germline-derived CDR1 and CDR2 are MNHEY and SVGAGI. V lost 6 bases to trimming and J lost 5 bases, with 10 bases between them. This CDR3 spans 12 amino acids. The CDR3 spells CASRLQGYGYTF. As DNA, the CDR3 is TGTGCCAGCAGACTACAGGGTTATGGCTACACCTTC.

DNA of the CDR3: TGTGCCACCGGCGGCGGGATCGGCACAGATACGCAGTATTTT. This gives the protein CATGGGIGTDTQYF. V usage is TRBV18 and J usage is TRBJ2-3; D perhaps matches TRBD2 (6 bases). CDR1 KGHSH and CDR2 LQKENI come from the germline V gene. Trimming cost V 10 bases and J 1 base, with 15 bases left between them. This CDR3 comprises 14 residues. Filled out from reference TRBV18 and TRBJ2-3, the complete variable domain reads NAGVMQNPRHLVRRRGQEARLRCSPMKGHSHVYWYRQLPEEGLKFMVYLQKENIIDESGMPKERFSAEFPKEGPSILRIQQVVRGDSAAYFCATGGGIGTDTQYFGPGTRLTVL.

This sequence joins TRBV27 and TRBJ2-3, with TRBD1 matching 8 bases. The CDR3 has 16 residues. V was clipped by 6 bases and J by 1 base; unmatched bases: 9. Germline lookup yields CDR1 MNHEY and CDR2 SMNVEV (reference sequence). In DNA form, the CDR3 reads TGTGCCAGCAGGGGGTATCCGGGACAGGGCACAGATACGCAGTATTTT. Its protein is CASRGYPGQGTDTQYF.

In this sample, this clone turned up once. The chain combines TRBV28 with TRBJ1-5; D is ambiguous. The V and J ends lost 7 bases and 0 bases respectively, with 7 bases between them. The length of the CDR3 is 13 residues. Germline CDR1 is MDHEN and CDR2 is SYDVKM. CDR3 region: CASKGSSNQPQHF. The CDR3 bases are TGTGCCAGCAAGGGCAGTAGCAATCAGCCCCAGCATTTT.

V and J are TRBV29-1 and TRBJ1-3, with D tentatively TRBD1 (5 bases). Per the germline V gene, CDR1 is SQVTM and CDR2 is ANQGSEA. V gave up 5 bases and J gave up 8 bases, with 10 bases separating them. This CDR3 comprises 11 residues. The CDR3 loop is CSVPRGDTIYF. The CDR3 DNA reads TGCAGCGTTCCTCGAGGGGACACCATATATTTT.

This clone has only a few counts. The J gene is TRBJ1-1, the V gene TRBV4-1; D is uncertain. The CDR3 runs 15 residues. Germline CDR1 MGHRA, CDR2 YSYEKL. The ends were cut back, 4 bases at V and 1 base at J, with 13 bases in the middle. CDR3 nucleotide sequence: TGCGCCAGCAGCCGCAATCGGATCGGGAACACTGAAGCTTTCTTT. Translating gives CASSRNRIGNTEAFF.

This clone was observed a few times. The chain links TRBV6-5 to TRBJ2-4; D not resolved. The germline V gene has CDR1 MNHEY and CDR2 SVGAGI. The CDR3 length is 14 residues. The V gene lost 6 bases and the J gene lost 5 bases, with 14 bases spanning the gap. In DNA, the CDR3 is TGTGCCAGCAGCGATTTTAATGGGGAAAACATTCAGTACTTC. Protein: CASSDFNGENIQYF.

This chain connects TRBV6-6 to TRBJ2-5, with D unresolved. Looked up from germline, CDR1 is MNHNY and CDR2 is SVGAGI (reference sequence). Trimming cost V 6 bases and J 2 bases, with 10 bases left between them. The CDR3 runs 13 residues. Here the CDR3 reads CASSRRNQETQYF. The CDR3 bases are TGTGCCAGCAGCAGGCGGAATCAAGAGACCCAGTACTTC.

This clone was detected only a few times. The chain combines TRBV7-9 with TRBJ1-3; the D is unclear. CDR1 SEHNR and CDR2 FQNEAQ come from the germline V gene (reference sequence). This CDR3 spans 17 amino acids. V dropped 1 base and J dropped 0 bases, with 13 bases sitting between them. The CDR3: CASSLDGQMISGNTIYF. The CDR3 DNA reads as TGTGCCAGCAGCTTAGATGGGCAGATGATCTCTGGAAACACCATATATTTT. Supplemented by reference TRBV7-9 and TRBJ1-3, the full variable domain reads DTGVSQNPRHKITKRGQNVTFRCDPISEHNRLYWYRQTLGQGPEFLTYFQNEAQLEKSRLLSDRFSAERPKGSFSTLEIQRTEQGDSAMYLCASSLDGQMISGNTIYFGEGSWLTVV.

This clone turned up a few times. The CDR3 DNA sequence: TGTGCCAGCAGCTATTCACGGGGGAACACTGAAGCTTTCTTT. It is translated as CASSYSRGNTEAFF. The chain links TRBV6-1 to TRBJ1-1; D is ambiguous. V was clipped by 6 bases and J by 1 base, with 12 bases between them. This CDR3 region has 14 residues. The germline gives CDR1 MNHNS, CDR2 SASEGT.

In regard to this clone: This sequence may be a read error, since a much larger clone differs from it by one base. Different DNA sequences within this sample yield the same CDR3. The V gene is TRBV5-1, the J gene TRBJ2-7; unclear D gene. Trimming removed 0 bases at V and 2 bases at J, with 6 bases between. CDR3 size: 13 residues. The V gene's germline CDR1 is SGHRS and CDR2 YFSETQ. The CDR3: CASSLAPAYEQYF. The CDR3 DNA sequence: TGCGCCAGCAGCTTGGCCCCAGCCTACGAGCAGTACTTC. The whole variable domain, remainder taken from reference TRBV5-1 and TRBJ2-7, is KAGVTQTPRYLIKTRGQQVTLSCSPISGHRSVSWYQQTPGQGLQFLFEYFSETQRNKGNFPGRFSGRQFSNSRSEMNVSTLELGDSALYLCASSLAPAYEQYFGPGTRLTVT.

The chain joins TRBV28 to TRBJ1-4; D remains ambiguous. CDR3 length equals 15 residues. V was trimmed by 3 bases and J by 3 bases, leaving 11 bases between them. Germline CDR1 MDHEN, CDR2 SYDVKM. CDR3 region: CASSLGSGSNEKLFF. DNA for the CDR3: TGTGCCAGCAGTTTGGGATCGGGATCTAATGAAAAACTGTTTTTT.

Turning to this clone: Other DNA sequences in the same sample also yield this CDR3. The V gene is TRBV18, the J gene TRBJ2-7; 8 bases are a match to TRBD2. The junction had 0 bases not matched to a gene; V was cut back by 2 bases and J by 3 bases. Per the germline V gene, CDR1 is KGHSH and CDR2 is LQKENI. The CDR3 runs to 13 residues. The CDR3 nucleotides are TGTGCCAGCTCACCAGCGGGAGGCTACGAGCAGTACTTC. Protein product: CASSPAGGYEQYF. Complete variable domain (other parts from reference TRBV18 and TRBJ2-7): NAGVMQNPRHLVRRRGQEARLRCSPMKGHSHVYWYRQLPEEGLKFMVYLQKENIIDESGMPKERFSAEFPKEGPSILRIQQVVRGDSAAYFCASSPAGGYEQYFGPGTRLTVT.

The chain joins TRBV5-1 to TRBJ2-1; 9 nucleotides agree with TRBD1. V trimming: 9 bases; J trimming: 10 bases; junction bases outside the gene matches: 17. Germline V gene sequence: CDR1 SGHRS, CDR2 YFSETQ. There are 15 residues in the CDR3. CDR3 loop: CATDPGTGTSREQFF. The CDR3 coding sequence is TGCGCCACCGACCCCGGGACAGGGACTTCCAGAGAGCAGTTCTTC. The full variable domain, in which reference TRBV5-1 and TRBJ2-1 provide the parts outside the CDR3, is KAGVTQTPRYLIKTRGQQVTLSCSPISGHRSVSWYQQTPGQGLQFLFEYFSETQRNKGNFPGRFSGRQFSNSRSEMNVSTLELGDSALYLCATDPGTGTSREQFFGPGTRLTVL.

This chain uses TRBV6-6 with TRBJ1-2; weak D call: TRBD1 (6 bases). V lost 0 bases, J lost 7 bases, and 12 bases lay in between. In germline, CDR1 is MNHNY, CDR2 SVGAGI (reference sequence). The CDR3 covers 14 residues. As DNA, the CDR3 is TGTGCCAGCAGTTACTCTGGGGGCGGGAGTGGCTACACCTTC. It yields the protein CASSYSGGGSGYTF.

The chain carries TRBV5-8 and TRBJ2-1; 15 positions agree with TRBD2. CDR1 is SGHTS and CDR2 is YDEGEE in the germline V gene. V was clipped by 3 bases and J by 12 bases; unmatched bases: 4. This CDR3 comprises 14 residues. The CDR3 here is CASSWPGLAGGQFF. The DNA of the CDR3 is TGTGCCAGCAGCTGGCCGGGACTAGCGGGAGGGCAGTTCTTC.

This sequence joins TRBV25-1 and TRBJ1-6; D not resolved. The V end lost 2 bases, the J end lost 7 bases, and 3 bases lay between the germline ends. From germline, CDR1 is MGHDK and CDR2 SYGVNS. The CDR3 covers 12 residues. CDR3 sequence reads: CASSENNSPLHF. The CDR3 DNA reads TGTGCCAGCAGTGAAAACAATTCACCCCTCCACTTT.

This clone is a singleton in its sample. A read error may explain this, as a much larger clone is one base away. Different DNA sequences within this sample yield the same CDR3. CDR3 nucleotide sequence: TGTGCCAGCAGTCTCCGAACAGGGAACACTGAAGCTTTCTTT. It translates to CASSLRTGNTEAFF. V gene TRBV6-6 combines with J gene TRBJ1-1; TRBD1 might be the D (5 bases). Germline V gives CDR1 MNHNY, CDR2 SVGAGI (reference sequence). V was clipped by 5 bases and J by 1 base, with 11 bases between them. This CDR3 has 14 amino acids.

The chain uses TRBV20-1 and TRBJ2-4, with D possibly being TRBD1 (6 bases). In germline, CDR1 is DFQATT, CDR2 SNEGSKA (reference sequence). Trimming cost V 3 bases and J 7 bases, with 7 bases left between them. The CDR3 runs 11 residues. DNA of the CDR3: TGCAGTGCTAGTACAGGGAACATTCAGTACTTC. It translates to CSASTGNIQYF.

A few counts support this clone. The rearrangement uses TRBV12-5 and TRBJ2-1; D unclear. Germline V lookup: CDR1 LGHNT, CDR2 FRNRAP. This CDR3 is 11 amino acids long. Between the trimmed V and J ends, which lost 9 bases and 9 bases, there was a span of 12 bases. CDR3 loop: CASGVESEQFF. CDR3 bases: TGTGCTAGCGGTGTAGAAAGTGAGCAGTTCTTC.

The chain is built from TRBV6-5 and TRBJ1-1; D gene uncertain. Trimming shortened V by 4 bases and J by 1 base, and 16 bases separated the two germline ends. Germline V gives CDR1 MNHEY, CDR2 SVGAGI. The CDR3 totals 16 residues. CDR3 DNA: TGTGCCAGCAGTTTCGCTCGGACTGATGCGAACACTGAAGCTTTCTTT. Amino acids: CASSFARTDANTEAFF.

The V gene is TRBV10-3, the J gene TRBJ2-3; D is unclear. Deletions cut 8 bases from V and 3 bases from J, with 9 bases between. This CDR3 region has 12 residues. The V gene's germline CDR1 is ENHRY and CDR2 SYGVKD. In DNA, the CDR3 is TGTGCCATCGGAAACGGGACAGATACGCAGTATTTT. This sequence encodes CAIGNGTDTQYF.

V is TRBV11-2 and J is TRBJ2-7, with 7 bases that match TRBD1. CDR3 size: 16 residues. Germline V CDR1 and CDR2: SGHAT, FQNNGV. Trimming at V came to 4 bases and at J to 3 bases, leaving 12 bases not matched to a gene. The CDR3 loop reads CASSSPRGQHFYEQYF. The CDR3 DNA is TGTGCCAGCAGCTCTCCCAGGGGACAGCACTTCTACGAGCAGTACTTC.

The gene calls are TRBV28 and TRBJ1-1; D may be TRBD1 (5 bases). Between the trimmed V and J ends, which lost 8 bases and 5 bases, there was a span of 9 bases. The germline gives CDR1 MDHEN, CDR2 SYDVKM. This CDR3 spans 11 amino acids. The CDR3 DNA sequence: TGTGCCAGCGGGGGAAGGACTGAAGCTTTCTTT. Its protein product is CASGGRTEAFF.

This clone was seen once. The germline gene is not matched at one end of the junction; a read error may be the cause. V gene TRBV28 combines with J gene TRBJ2-3; TRBD1 is a possible D gene (6 bases). The CDR3 runs 16 residues. CDR1 is MDHEN, CDR2 SYDVKM, per germline. In nucleotides, the CDR3 is TGTGCCAGCAGAACCCAAAGGGGGTCTAGCAGAGATACGCAGTATTTT. Translated: CASRTQRGSSRDTQYF.

This chain links TRBV9 with TRBJ2-7, with D maybe TRBD1 (5 bases). The germline V gene has CDR1 SGDLS and CDR2 YYNGEE. Trimming pared 4 bases from V and 7 bases from J, leaving 21 bases between. The CDR3 loop spans 15 amino acids. Here the CDR3 DNA reads TGTGCCAGCAGCCTCCTAGGCGACAGCCTAGGGGAGCAGTACTTC. It yields the protein CASSLLGDSLGEQYF.

The chain couples TRBV10-1 to TRBJ2-2; 8 bases are a match to TRBD1. Germline loops: CDR1 WNHNN, CDR2 SYGVQD (reference sequence). The junction had 6 bases not matched to a gene; V was cut back by 0 bases and J by 3 bases. There are 17 residues in the CDR3. The CDR3 loop is CASSESTGVGYTGELFF. CDR3 nucleotides: TGCGCCAGCAGTGAGTCGACAGGGGTGGGTTACACCGGGGAGCTGTTTTTT.

This clone has just a few counts. The genes are TRBV5-1 and TRBJ2-3; no clear D. This CDR3 contains 11 residues. Trimming pared 4 bases from V and 4 bases from J, leaving 4 bases between. CDR1 is SGHRS and CDR2 is YFSETQ in the germline V gene. The CDR3 loop reads CASSNSDTQYF. The CDR3 DNA sequence: TGCGCCAGCAGCAACTCAGATACGCAGTATTTT.

This clone has just a few counts. The chain links TRBV18 to TRBJ2-3; D is unclear. Per germline, CDR1 KGHSH and CDR2 LQKENI. This CDR3 has 15 residues. Trimming took 3 bases from V and 1 from J, leaving 11 bases between them. The CDR3 spells CASSPGIVRTDTQYF. The CDR3 nucleotides are TGTGCCAGCTCACCTGGGATTGTCCGCACAGATACGCAGTATTTT. The variable domain in full, with the rest retrieved from reference TRBV18 and TRBJ2-3, is NAGVMQNPRHLVRRRGQEARLRCSPMKGHSHVYWYRQLPEEGLKFMVYLQKENIIDESGMPKERFSAEFPKEGPSILRIQQVVRGDSAAYFCASSPGIVRTDTQYFGPGTRLTVL.

This clone was observed a single time. This rearrangement joins TRBV5-1 to TRBJ2-1; D might be TRBD2 (6 bases). V was trimmed by 0 bases and J by 7 bases, leaving 11 bases between them. This CDR3 region has 14 residues. The germline V gene has CDR1 SGHRS and CDR2 YFSETQ. CDR3: CASSLGTMMNEQFF. DNA of the CDR3: TGCGCCAGCAGCTTGGGGACTATGATGAATGAGCAGTTCTTC.